This T cell receptor (beta chain) was captured in a study of spatial heterogeneity in lung cancer. Study in general: A strong correlation was found between TCR transcript counts in tumor regions and a T cell module score derived from matched bulk RNA-seq.

In TCRdb, the 5' RACE reads were re-called with MiXCR into one record per CDR3 protein. The sample has about 8,100 distinct CDR3 sequences, roughly an eighth seen once; the top ten hold approximately 11%. Study observations and caveats: Tumoral mutation counts were tracked by counts of expanded intratumoral alpha and beta TCRs. Numbers of ubiquitous and regional expanded TCRs tracked ubiquitous and regional nonsynonymous mutation counts, respectively.

On this clonotype itself: What it binds is not known. This beta chain turned up in a library designed for alpha chains; as an off-target read, its abundance says little.

Time point of the sample: sample taken at primary tumor resection. Sequencing covered unsorted whole RNA taken from tumor, nontumor lung or frozen PBMC. The CDR3 has 14 residues. Germline values: CDR1 MNHEY, CDR2 SVGEGT. Trimming removed 11 bases from V and 2 bases from J; junction bases left unmatched: 5. The sample in question was lung tumor tissue, obtained at surgery. The receptor was derived from a male donor with early-stage non-small cell lung cancer. The chain recombines TRBV6-2 or TRBV6-3 with TRBJ2-3; 12 bases line up with TRBD2. DNA of the CDR3: TGTGCCGTTAGACTAGCGGGGGTCACAGATACGCAGTATTTT. Translating gives CAVRLAGVTDTQYF.